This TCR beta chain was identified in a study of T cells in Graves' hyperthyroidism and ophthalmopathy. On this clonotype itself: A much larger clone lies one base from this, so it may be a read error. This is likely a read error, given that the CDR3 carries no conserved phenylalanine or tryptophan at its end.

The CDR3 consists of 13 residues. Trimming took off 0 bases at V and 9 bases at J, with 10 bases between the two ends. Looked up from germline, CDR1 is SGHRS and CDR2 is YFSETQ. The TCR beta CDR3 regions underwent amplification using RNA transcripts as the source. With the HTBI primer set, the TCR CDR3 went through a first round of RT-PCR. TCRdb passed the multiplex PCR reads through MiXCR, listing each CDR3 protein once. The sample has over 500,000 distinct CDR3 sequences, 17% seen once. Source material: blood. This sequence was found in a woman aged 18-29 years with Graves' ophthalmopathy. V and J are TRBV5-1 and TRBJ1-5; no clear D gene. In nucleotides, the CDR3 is TGCGCCAGCAGCTTGGGACGGATCAGGCCCCAGCATTCT. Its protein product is CASSLGRIRPQHS.